This T cell receptor beta chain derives from a study of blood T cell repertoires in COVID-19. Study overall: Italy, Spain and the United States were the sources of the convalescent and acute COVID-19 samples.

Germline V lookup: CDR1 MDHEN, CDR2 SYDVKM. This CDR3 comprises 11 residues. The germline V and J ends were trimmed by 4 bases and 8 bases, with 6 bases remaining between them. Sequenced by immunoSEQ multiplex PCR; TCRdb stores in-frame clones only, minus some. The data show about 57,000 clones, roughly 82% seen once. The sequenced sample was peripheral blood. V is TRBV28 and J is TRBJ2-1; no firm D call. The receptor comes from an older woman with acute or convalescent COVID-19. This CDR3 reads CASSYEYEQFF. CDR3 DNA: TGTGCCAGCAGTTACGAGTATGAGCAGTTCTTC. The variable domain in full, completed from reference TRBV28 and TRBJ2-1, reads DVKVTQSSRYLVKRTGEKVFLECVQDMDHENMFWYRQDPGLGLRLIYFSYDVKMKEKGDIPEGYSVSREKKERFSLILESASTNQTSMYLCASSYEYEQFFGPGTRLTVL.